The present T cell receptor (beta chain) was sequenced within a study of cytomegalovirus exposure and HLA in healthy donors. Notes on the study in general: Later genetic work tied a missense DCLRE1C variant to beta-chain V and J trimming. The authors excluded some V segments, including TRBV6-2 and TRBV6-3, as indistinguishable. Judged likely to be a sequencing artifact was a cluster of highly shared sequence variants. Among the most significant clusters, several appeared linked to common viral pathogens in a later analysis.

Germline CDR1 and CDR2: SGHNT and YYREEE (reference sequence). The CDR3 is 14 amino acids. Unmatched junction bases numbered 15, after V lost 4 bases and J lost 15 bases. Vbeta (60) and Jbeta (13) primers were used in the PCR. Generated by immunoSEQ multiplex PCR, the TCRdb table keeps only in-frame clones and is missing some. The sample carries hundreds of thousands of clones, 70% recorded once. This clone was seen more than once but under ten times. Antigen: not known. The chain uses TRBV5-4 and TRBJ2-2; TRBD1 matches 7 bases. What was sequenced was PBMCs. This clonotype originated in a man in his forties in good health and CMV-seropositive. CDR3 protein: CASSPGQAPIEVFF. As DNA, the CDR3 is TGTGCCAGCAGCCCCGGACAGGCTCCAATCGAGGTGTTTTTT.